Described below is a single TCR beta chain sequence and its context. Trimming took off 6 bases at V and 3 bases at J, with 23 bases between the two ends. The length of the CDR3 is 17 residues. Germline values: CDR1 MDHEN, CDR2 SYDVKM. Cohorts were based on clinical histories the participants reported. In the source study's methods: Estimated nucleated cell counts came from reference gene primer amplification. Some clones are missing from TCRdb's copy, which holds only in-frame ones; the method was immunoSEQ multiplex PCR. V and J calls plus clone size are reproduced from that table; the DNA served to infer D and trimming. The sample consists of 200,000 to 250,000 clones, 70% to 90% of them appearing once. This entry is derived from a study of blood T cell repertoires in COVID-19. At the level of the study: Spain, Italy and the United States supplied samples that represented acute and convalescent COVID-19.

The sequence came from a woman in her fifties or sixties who had recovered from COVID-19. The rearrangement uses TRBV28 and TRBJ1-2, with TRBD1 as a possible D gene (6 bases). The source material was PBMCs or T cells enriched from blood (not recorded which). The CDR3 DNA follows: TGTGCCAGCAGAAACCCGGACAGACGAATCTCCTACTATGGCTACACCTTC. The encoded protein is CASRNPDRRISYYGYTF.